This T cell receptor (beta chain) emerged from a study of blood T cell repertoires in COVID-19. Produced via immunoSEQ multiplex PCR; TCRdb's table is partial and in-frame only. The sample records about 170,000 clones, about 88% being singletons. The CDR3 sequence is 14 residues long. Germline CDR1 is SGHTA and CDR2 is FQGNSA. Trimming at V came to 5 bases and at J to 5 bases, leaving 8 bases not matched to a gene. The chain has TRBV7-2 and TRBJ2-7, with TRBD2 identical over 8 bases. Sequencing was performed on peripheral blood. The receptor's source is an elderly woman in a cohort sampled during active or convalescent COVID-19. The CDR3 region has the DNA TGTGCCAGCAGCAAGCCTAGCGGGCTCCACGAGCAGTACGTC. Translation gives CASSKPSGLHEQYV.